Listed below are T cell receptor beta chains from one sample, sequenced in a study of shared clonotypes between healthy human individuals. Method: immunoSEQ multiplex PCR; TCRdb's copy keeps in-frame clones and lacks some. The repertoire holds roughly 1,600,000 clones, 98% to 99% seen once, with approximately 0.38% in the top ten. Sequences were obtained from naive CD4+ T cells sorted from blood. Receptors originate from a man under 40 in good health. Each CDR3 is given with its conserved first and last residue. Each record gives: clone size, V gene, J gene, D gene, CDR3 DNA, CDR3 protein. A D gene is named only where the DNA matches it firmly. Some rows have no size entry. The others give once, few or many, or a class for an expanded clone.

>NA|TRBV6-5|TRBJ2-7|NA
TGTGCCAGCAGGGGGTCCGTCTACGAGCAGTACTTC
CASRGSVYEQYF
>once|TRBV4-3|TRBJ1-1|NA
TGCGCCAGCAGCCAAGATGCGGGGCGGGGTTACACTGAAGCTTTCTTT
CASSQDAGRGYTEAFF
>NA|TRBV4-3|TRBJ1-2|NA
TGCGCCAGCAGCCCACGGACAGCGGACTATGGCTACACCTTC
CASSPRTADYGYTF
>NA|TRBV29-1|TRBJ2-1|NA
TGCAGCGTCGCGTTGGAGGTGCAGTTCTTC
CSVALEVQFF
>NA|TRBV5-1|TRBJ2-1|TRBD1
TGCGCCAGCAGCTTGGCCGGGACAGGGAGGGATGAGCAGTTCTTC
CASSLAGTGRDEQFF
>NA|TRBV4-3|TRBJ2-7|TRBD1
TGCGCCAGCAGCCGAGACAGGGTCCTCTCCTACGAGCAGTACTTC
CASSRDRVLSYEQYF
>NA|TRBV10-2|TRBJ2-5|NA
TGCGCCAGCAGACTCGGAGGCGAGACCCAGTACTTC
CASRLGGETQYF
>NA|TRBV12-5|TRBJ1-1|NA
TGTGCTAGTGGTGAACAGGGAGGGGAAGCTTTCTTT
CASGEQGGEAFF
>NA|TRBV7-8|TRBJ1-4|NA
TGTGCCAGCAGCGCGCAGACTCGGGAAAAACTGTTTTTT
CASSAQTREKLFF
>NA|TRBV5-1|TRBJ2-7|TRBD1
TGCGCCAGCAGCTTGGTACAGGACAGGGGCTACGAGCAGTACTTC
CASSLVQDRGYEQYF
>NA|TRBV7-2|TRBJ2-4|NA
TGTGCCAGCAGCCTAAAGACGGCGGCCAAAAACATTCAGTACTTC
CASSLKTAAKNIQYF
>NA|TRBV28|TRBJ1-5|TRBD1
TGTGCCAGCAGTTTAAGCCAGGGGGATCAGCCCCAGCATTTT
CASSLSQGDQPQHF
>once|TRBV5-1|TRBJ1-5|TRBD1
TGCGCCAGCAGCTCGGGGACAGGTATTCAGCCCCAGCATTTT
CASSSGTGIQPQHF
>NA|TRBV7-9|TRBJ2-2|NA
TGTGCCAGCAGCCCGGCCCCCTACACCGGGGAGCTGTTTTTT
CASSPAPYTGELFF
>NA|TRBV13|TRBJ2-7|TRBD2
TGTGCCAGCAGCCCAGTGGGACTAGCGGGAGCCTACGAGCAGTACTTC
CASSPVGLAGAYEQYF
>NA|TRBV7-2|TRBJ2-1|TRBD2
TGTGCCAGCAGCTCCCCCAGCGGGAGCGCCTACAATGAGCAGTTCTTC
CASSSPSGSAYNEQFF
>NA|TRBV6-6|TRBJ1-1|TRBD1
TGTGCCAGCAGAAGGACAGGATTGACAGACACTGAAGCTTTCTTT
CASRRTGLTDTEAFF
>NA|TRBV2|TRBJ2-2|NA
TGTGCCAGCAAGCGGAGTGGGAACACCGGGGAGCTGTTTTTT
CASKRSGNTGELFF
>NA|TRBV2|TRBJ1-4|NA
TGTGCCTCTCAAGGTGGTTACCGAAATGAAAAACTGTTTTTT
CASQGGYRNEKLFF
>NA|TRBV5-1|TRBJ2-3|TRBD1
TGCGCCAGCAGCAACAGGGGGCGGACAGATACGCAGTATTTT
CASSNRGRTDTQYF
>NA|TRBV7-2|TRBJ2-6|NA
TGTGCCAGCAGCTCAGTCGGCTCTGGGGCCAACGTCCTGACTTTC
CASSSVGSGANVLTF
>NA|TRBV10-3|TRBJ2-7|TRBD1
TGTGCCATCAGTGAGCCGACAGGGGGCTCCTCCTACGAGCAGTACTTC
CAISEPTGGSSYEQYF
>NA|TRBV5-1|TRBJ2-7|TRBD1
TGCGCCAGCAGCCTTAGACAGGGGGCCTACGAGCAGTACTTC
CASSLRQGAYEQYF
>NA|TRBV6-4|TRBJ2-7|TRBD1
TGTGCCAGCAGTCACACGACAGGGTCCTACGAGCAGTACTTC
CASSHTTGSYEQYF
>NA|TRBV10-3|TRBJ1-2|NA
TGTGCCATCAGTGACGGGACACCCTATGGCTACACCTTC
CAISDGTPYGYTF
>NA|TRBV2|TRBJ2-3|TRBD1
TGTGCCAGCAGTTTACCCGGGACAGGGGATGGCCAGTATTTT
CASSLPGTGDGQYF
>NA|TRBV11-3|TRBJ2-7|NA
TGTGCCAGCAGCTTAATCCGCGGGATAAGGTCCTACGAGCAGTACTTC
CASSLIRGIRSYEQYF
>NA|TRBV11-2|TRBJ2-7|NA
TGTGCCAGCAGCTTAAAGTACCAAACCTTTGCCTACGAGCAGTACTTC
CASSLKYQTFAYEQYF
>NA|TRBV28|TRBJ2-1|TRBD1
TGTGCCAGTTGGGACAGGGCCTCGGAGCAGTTCTTC
CASWDRASEQFF
>NA|TRBV7-2|TRBJ2-7|NA
TGTGCCAGCAGCTTAGTAGGCAGGGGTGACGAGCAGTACTTC
CASSLVGRGDEQYF
>NA|TRBV6-1|TRBJ1-1|TRBD1
TGTGCCAGCAGACCGACAGGGGTAACTGAAGCTTTCTTT
CASRPTGVTEAFF
>NA|TRBV6-5|TRBJ1-1|NA
TGTGCCAGCAGTTACTCGATAACGGGACGTGGCACTGAAGCTTTCTTT
CASSYSITGRGTEAFF
>NA|TRBV6-1|TRBJ1-4|NA
TGTGCCAGCAGTGGGGGCAGGCAAGGAGAAAAACTGTTTTTT
CASSGGRQGEKLFF
>NA|TRBV11-2|TRBJ2-1|TRBD2
TGTGCCAGCAGCTTCCTGACTAGCGGGAGTGTCGATGAGCAGTTCTTC
CASSFLTSGSVDEQFF
>NA|TRBV11-2|TRBJ2-1|NA
TGTGCCAGCAGCTTAGGGCTGAAGCAGTTCTTC
CASSLGLKQFF
>once|TRBV9|TRBJ2-7|NA
TGTGCCAGCAGCTCACACAGGGATACCTACGAGCAGTACTTC
CASSSHRDTYEQYF
>NA|TRBV7-9|TRBJ1-4|NA
TGTGCCAGCAGCCAACGGTACAGGGCTAATGAAAAACTGTTTTTT
CASSQRYRANEKLFF
>NA|TRBV28|TRBJ2-5|NA
TGTGCCAGCAGTTTGGGGCAGGGGATATCTGCTGGCCTGGTGGCCCAGTACTTC
CASSLGQGISAGLVAQYF
>NA|TRBV5-1|TRBJ1-2|NA
TGCGCCAGCAGCTTGAGCCAGGGGCTCCCTCAAACCTTC
CASSLSQGLPQTF
>NA|TRBV27|TRBJ2-3|TRBD2
TGTGCCAGCCGCCGAGCGGGAAGCACAGATACGCAGTATTTT
CASRRAGSTDTQYF
>NA|TRBV2|TRBJ1-2|NA
TGTGCCAGCACGGCAGCTAACTATGGCTACACCTTC
CASTAANYGYTF
>NA|TRBV5-1|TRBJ2-7|NA
TGCGCCAGCAGAAACACCCCCGGCCCGCTATCGGGGGAGCAGTACTTC
CASRNTPGPLSGEQYF
>NA|TRBV2|TRBJ2-1|NA
TGTGCCAGCAGCGCGCCGTCCATTAGCTCCTACAATGAGCAGTTCTTC
CASSAPSISSYNEQFF
>NA|TRBV9|TRBJ2-1|NA
TGTGCCAGCAGCGTAGTGGCTCGGGGGCTGAATGAGCAGTTCTTC
CASSVVARGLNEQFF
>once|TRBV6-5|TRBJ1-5|NA
TGTGCCAGCAGGAAAGGGGAAAATCAGCCCCAGCATTTT
CASRKGENQPQHF
>NA|TRBV5-1|TRBJ2-7|TRBD2
TGCGCCAGCAGCTTGGATAGCGGGAGTGGGGAGCAGTACTTC
CASSLDSGSGEQYF
>NA|TRBV5-4|TRBJ2-3|NA
TGTGCCAGCAGCTTGGACAGTAGCACAGATACGCAGTATTTT
CASSLDSSTDTQYF
>NA|TRBV15|TRBJ1-1|TRBD1
TGTGCCACCAGAAGACCGGGACAGGGAAGCGAACGAGCTTTCTTT
CATRRPGQGSERAFF
>NA|TRBV18|TRBJ1-1|NA
TGTGCCAGCTCCGGGGCGGTGAACACTGAAGCTTTCTTT
CASSGAVNTEAFF
>NA|TRBV28|TRBJ1-2|NA
TGTGCCAGCAGCCCAAAGCTAGGCTACACCTTC
CASSPKLGYTF
>NA|TRBV28|TRBJ2-1|NA
TGTGCCAGCACGGCCTACAATGAGCAGTTCTTC
CASTAYNEQFF
>once|TRBV28|TRBJ1-3|NA
TGTGCCAGCGGCGCGATGGGGTACGGAAACACCATATATTTT
CASGAMGYGNTIYF
>NA|TRBV7-9|TRBJ2-5|NA
TGTGCCAGCAGCTCCTCCCGCGGGACCCAGTACTTC
CASSSSRGTQYF
>NA|TRBV21-1|TRBJ1-5|NA
TGTGCCAGCAGCAAAGTGTCCTGTCAGCCCCAGCATTTT
CASSKVSCQPQHF
>NA|TRBV2|TRBJ2-7|NA
TGTGCCAGCAGTGAATCCCGGTGGGGGCCCGAGCAGTACTTC
CASSESRWGPEQYF
>few|TRBV5-1|TRBJ1-5|NA
TGCGCCAGCAGCTTACAGGGTGGAGATCAGCCCCAGCATTTT
CASSLQGGDQPQHF
>NA|TRBV4-3|TRBJ2-5|TRBD2
TGCGCCAGCAGCCCGGGACTAGCTCGGGAGACCCAGTACTTC
CASSPGLARETQYF
>NA|TRBV29-1|TRBJ2-7|TRBD1
TGCAGCGTTGACAGGGGGAGCTCCTACGAGCAGTACTTC
CSVDRGSSYEQYF